The 10 T cell receptor beta chains reported below all come from one sample, sequenced in a study of type 1 regulatory T cells. These receptors lack a known antigen. TCRdb re-analysed the reads in MiXCR, keeping a single row per CDR3 protein. The sample holds about 65,000 distinct CDR3 sequences, approximately 50% seen once. The sample taken for sequencing was cultured non-Tr1 T cells, either the whole culture or a sorted T cell fraction (not recorded which). Every receptor here comes from a human donor in good health.

The chain recombines TRBV2 with TRBJ2-3, with D possibly being TRBD1 or TRBD2 (5 bases each). The CDR3 extends over 12 amino acids. From germline, CDR1 is SNHLY and CDR2 FYNNEI. The V end lost 6 bases, the J end lost 6 bases, and 10 bases lay between the germline ends. The CDR3 DNA is TGTGCCAGCAGCGGGACCCTGGATACGCAGTATTTT. It encodes CASSGTLDTQYF.

The chain has TRBV11-3 and TRBJ2-7, with no clear D. Looked up from germline, CDR1 is SGHNT and CDR2 is YENEEA. V lost 5 bases, J lost 0 bases, and 17 bases lay in between. CDR3 length: 16 amino acids. The CDR3 nucleotides read TGTGCCAGCAGCCCTCGCGGTCGGATCAACTCCTACGAGCAGTACTTC. Its protein product is CASSPRGRINSYEQYF.

This clonotype showed up many times. The chain combines TRBV7-9 with TRBJ2-1; TRBD1 might be the D (5 bases). Deletions cut 5 bases from V and 6 bases from J, with 17 bases between. CDR1 SEHNR and CDR2 FQNEAQ come from the germline V gene (reference sequence). The CDR3 sequence is 15 residues long. CDR3 DNA: TGTGCCAGCAGCCCTGCAGGGATAGCCTCCAATGAGCAGTTCTTC. This translates into CASSPAGIASNEQFF.

This clonotype was detected only a few times. The chain recombines TRBV18 with TRBJ1-1; D gene unclear. Germline V gene lookup returns CDR1 KGHSH and CDR2 LQKENI. Between the trimmed V and J ends, which lost 4 bases and 7 bases, there was a span of 7 bases. This CDR3 is built from 11 residues. CDR3 sequence reads: CASSRGVEAFF. The CDR3 DNA follows: TGTGCCAGCTCACGGGGAGTTGAAGCTTTCTTT.

CDR3 DNA sequence: TGTGCCAGCAGGGAGGGGCCAAACAATGAGCAGTTCTTC. As protein: CASREGPNNEQFF. The chain couples TRBV2 to TRBJ2-1; tentatively, D is TRBD2 (6 bases). Germline V lookup: CDR1 SNHLY, CDR2 FYNNEI. The CDR3 has 13 amino acids. V shed 6 bases and J shed 5 bases, with 11 bases lying between them.

This clonotype appeared a few times. The chain recombines TRBV28 with TRBJ1-2, with 8 nucleotides matching TRBD1. The CDR3 totals 15 residues. Trimming cost V 6 bases and J 8 bases; bases outside gene matches: 14. Germline V CDR1 and CDR2: MDHEN, SYDVKM. In DNA form, the CDR3 reads TGTGCCAGCAGCCCCTCTGACAGGGGCCGACGAGGCTACACCTTC. Amino acid sequence: CASSPSDRGRRGYTF.

The chain employs TRBV12-3 or TRBV12-4 and TRBJ2-5; 8 bases agree with TRBD2. This CDR3 is built from 13 residues. V lost 6 bases, J lost 5 bases, and 5 bases stayed unmatched. This chain's CDR3 is CASSGLARETQYF. CDR3 DNA sequence: TGTGCCAGCAGCGGACTAGCACGGGAGACCCAGTACTTC.

This clonotype was picked up a small number of times. The chain carries TRBV20-1 and TRBJ2-1; 7 nucleotides align to TRBD2. CDR1 and CDR2 (germline): DFQATT, SNEGSKA (reference sequence). J was trimmed by 3 bases and V by 0 bases; bases with no gene match: 8. CDR3 length: 16 amino acids. The CDR3 sequence is CSARDLAAKSYNEQFF. In DNA, the CDR3 is TGCAGTGCTAGAGATCTAGCGGCCAAAAGCTACAATGAGCAGTTCTTC.

The rearrangement uses TRBV6-5 and TRBJ2-5; TRBD1 aligns across 7 bases. V shed 10 bases, J shed 6 bases, and the junction held 17 bases outside the gene matches. This CDR3 has 15 residues. Per germline, CDR1 MNHEY and CDR2 SVGAGI. Here the CDR3 DNA reads TGTGCCACCACGGCCAACACAGGGGTCGGACAGACCCAGTACTTC. It codes for CATTANTGVGQTQYF.

This clonotype was counted a few times. The V call is TRBV20-1, the J call TRBJ2-1; 7 nucleotides align to TRBD2. CDR1 and CDR2 from the germline V gene are DFQATT and SNEGSKA (reference sequence). The CDR3 is 15 amino acids. V dropped 6 bases and J dropped 7; count of bases not matched to a gene: 15. CDR3: CSAPRAAGEGNEQFF. The DNA for the CDR3 is TGCAGTGCCCCCCGGGCTGCGGGGGAAGGTAATGAGCAGTTCTTC.